This record covers a single T cell receptor beta chain. The junction departs from the called germline gene at one end, perhaps through a read error. Germline V gene sequence: CDR1 SSHAT, CDR2 FNYEAQ (reference sequence). This CDR3 spans 13 amino acids. The entry originates in a study of blood T cell repertoires in COVID-19. Assay: immunoSEQ multiplex PCR; the TCRdb copy retains only in-frame clones and omits some. The sample consists of fewer than 200,000 clones, around 85% of them appearing once. Material: peripheral blood. The chain carries TRBV7-7 and TRBJ1-5, with TRBD1 identical over 7 bases. This TCR derives from a man aged 55 to 70 who had recovered from COVID-19. This chain's CDR3 is CASSTGVNQPQHF. Written as DNA, the CDR3 is TGTGCTAGCAGCACAGGGGTCAATCAGCCCCAGCATTTT.